This record covers a single T cell receptor beta chain. The data stem from a study of blood T cell repertoires in COVID-19. Clones were read by immunoSEQ multiplex PCR, and TCRdb kept only the in-frame ones, dropping some. The table lists approximately 180,000 clones, approximately 80% of them singletons. Germline V gene lookup returns CDR1 SGHRS and CDR2 YFSETQ. The CDR3 covers 15 residues. The V and J ends lost 2 bases and 6 bases, in that order; junction bases with no gene match: 7. The sample taken for sequencing was peripheral blood. V usage is TRBV5-1 and J usage is TRBJ2-2; 7 bases map to TRBD2. The sequence was obtained from a woman between 40 and 50 years old with COVID-19, enrolled during active disease. CDR3 nucleotide sequence: TGCGCCAGCAGCTTAGCGGGACGGGTTTCCGGGGAGCTGTTTTTT. Translation gives CASSLAGRVSGELFF.